The entry that follows covers one TCR beta chain sequence. What this receptor recognizes is not known. Within one base of it there is no much larger clone, and no base qualities were kept. Synthetic TCR analog templates were spiked into each PCR so that absolute template abundance could be estimated from read counts. The immunoSEQ assay was used to amplify TCRbeta CDR3 regions from genomic DNA with bias-controlled V and J gene primers. Rearranged TCRbeta segments were sequenced at approximately 20X coverage. On the authors' methods: Clustering was used to correct sequencing errors, and CDR3s were annotated against IMGT so that V, D and J genes could be assigned. Out-of-frame and stop-codon sequences were excluded, and only productive TCRbeta rearrangements were used in downstream analyses. Clonality was calculated as one minus the Shannon entropy normalized by the log of the number of unique productive sequences. Clones differing between time points or between blood and tumor were identified by Fisher's exact test with Benjamini-Hochberg correction at adjusted p below 0.01. Entries here come from immuneACCESS through TCRdb and include only in-frame sequences with V and J called. Some clones fail to appear in such tables; in the studies checked, an unresolved V gene covers under half of the shortfall, and the cause of the remainder is unknown. That table gives V, J and clone size, and the DNA gave D and trimming. Present in this sample are 60,000 or so clones, about four fifths of which were seen just once. In total, the top ten clones hold 2.5% to 4% of the sample.

According to the germline V gene, CDR1 reads SGHRS and CDR2 reads YFSETQ. There are 16 amino acids in the CDR3, from cysteine to phenylalanine inclusive. Only CDR3 DNA remains: 48 bases, in frame from the first base. Trimming leaves V shorter by 3 bases and J shorter by 0 bases, with the junction holding 8 bases beyond the gene matches. This sample is drawn from a study of PD-L1 blockade in urothelial cancer (dated by TCRdb to the late 2010s). Notes on the research overall: All patients started therapy around 2014 and received atezolizumab 1,200 mg intravenously every 3 weeks. An exploratory multi-omic analysis was conducted of the somatic, immune and clinical correlates of response to PD-L1 blockade with atezolizumab in urothelial cancer. Pretreatment tumor samples, along with matched peripheral blood collected serially before and after atezolizumab treatment, underwent TCR sequencing. In the same patients who had TCR sequencing, pretreatment tumors also underwent whole exome sequencing and RNA sequencing. Blood samples gave a median of about 140,000 T cells and approximately 80,000 unique TCRs, with a median clonality of 0.080. Blood samples were analyzed 3 weeks after the start of treatment (second dose) and 6 weeks after the start of treatment. Approximately 30 patients had pretreatment blood TCR-seq, about 25 had at least one posttreatment blood collection, and about 25 had tumor TCR-seq. About 90% of the roughly 29 patients were males with bladder-origin urothelial cancer, and about 65% of the 29 reported a prior smoking history. Durable clinical benefit was defined as progression-free survival longer than 6 months, and TCR features were also tested against progression-free and overall survival. An ECOG performance status of 0 or 1 was recorded for the patients, and 0 to 3 prior chemotherapy regimens had been received by the patients. Durable clinical benefit was achieved by nine patients but not by the remaining 20. Study-wide conclusions, independent of this receptor: A pretreatment peripheral blood TCR clonality below the median was linked to improved progression-free and overall survival. At 3 weeks after the start of treatment, tumor-associated TCR clones in peripheral blood had expanded more in patients with durable benefit (n ≈ 22, p = 0.022). Because the sample size was small (n of about 29) and many of the analyses were exploratory, the results are meant to be hypothesis-generating.

According to the study, the label for this sample's time point signals: pretreatment peripheral blood. A cohort of roughly 30 patients with locally advanced or metastatic urothelial carcinoma, treated at Memorial Sloan Kettering on a trial protocol, was included. Peripheral blood mononuclear cells were collected pretreatment and during treatment, with between 1 and 8 total time points per patient. The Qiagen DNeasy Blood extraction kit was used to purify genomic DNA from total PBMCs and tumor samples. PBMCs were collected pretreatment and during treatment and were isolated and stored as previously described.

This clonotype was obtained from an older man with urothelial cancer. Sequenced material: PBMCs, taken around atezolizumab (anti-PD-L1) treatment. Recombination connected TRBV5-1 to TRBJ1-1, with 7 bases in between that match TRBD1. The DNA is as follows: TGCGCCAGCAGCTCCCTAAAACAGGGGATGAACACTGAAGCTTTCTTT. It translates as CASSSLKQGMNTEAFF.